These 20 T cell receptor beta chains originate from one sample sequenced in a study of blood T cell repertoires in COVID-19. Using immunoSEQ multiplex PCR, the repertoire was profiled, and TCRdb retains in-frame clones only, with some absent. The sample consists of roughly 120,000 clones, 80% of them appearing once. Specimen: peripheral blood. The origin of the receptors is a man in his 70s with acute or convalescent COVID-19.

This clone appeared once. The chain has TRBV7-9 and TRBJ2-1; 15 nucleotides align to TRBD2. V gave up 3 bases and J gave up 0 bases; unmatched junction bases: 3. Germline V CDR1 and CDR2: SEHNR, FQNEAQ (reference sequence). This CDR3 region has 18 residues. The CDR3 bases are TGTGCCAGCAGCTTTGGACTAGCGGGGGGGCTCTCCTACAATGAGCAGTTCTTC. Translated, it gives CASSFGLAGGLSYNEQFF. The full variable domain, rest sourced from reference TRBV7-9 and TRBJ2-1, is DTGVSQNPRHKITKRGQNVTFRCDPISEHNRLYWYRQTLGQGPEFLTYFQNEAQLEKSRLLSDRFSAERPKGSFSTLEIQRTEQGDSAMYLCASSFGLAGGLSYNEQFFGPGTRLTVL.

This clone was recorded at least ten times. Other DNA sequences in the same sample also yield this CDR3. This chain joins TRBV5-1 and TRBJ2-1, with 11 bases identical to TRBD2. Per germline, CDR1 SGHRS and CDR2 YFSETQ. The CDR3 consists of 15 residues. With V trimmed by 0 bases and J by 6 bases, 2 bases remained unmatched. CDR3 residues: CASSLALAGGNEQFF. In nucleotides, the CDR3 is TGCGCCAGCAGCTTGGCTCTAGCGGGGGGCAATGAGCAGTTCTTC.

V gene TRBV30 combines with J gene TRBJ1-5; weak D call: TRBD1 (5 bases). V was cut by 1 base and J by 3 bases, with 16 bases left in between. This CDR3 region has 16 residues. Germline lookup yields CDR1 GTSNPN and CDR2 SVGIG (reference sequence). The CDR3 coding sequence is TGTGCCTGGAGTGGGTTGGGGGGGTGGCCCAATCAGCCCCAGCATTTT. Its translation: CAWSGLGGWPNQPQHF. Full variable domain (remainder filled in from reference TRBV30 and TRBJ1-5): SQTIHQWPATLVQPVGSPLSLECTVEGTSNPNLYWYRQAAGRGLQLLFYSVGIGQISSEVPQNLSASRPQDRQFILSSKKLLLSDSGFYLCAWSGLGGWPNQPQHFGDGTRLSIL.

The chain links TRBV7-3 to TRBJ2-5, with TRBD1 as a possible D gene (5 bases). The CDR3 consists of 13 residues. Per the germline V gene, CDR1 is SGHTA and CDR2 is FQGTGA. Trimming removed 2 bases at V and 4 bases at J, with 8 bases between. The CDR3 protein is CASSLGQGETQYF. DNA for the CDR3: TGTGCCAGCAGCTTAGGGCAGGGAGAGACCCAGTACTTC.

The rearrangement uses TRBV15 and TRBJ1-2, with TRBD1 matching over 10 bases. The V gene's germline CDR1 is LNHNV and CDR2 YYDKDF (reference sequence). The CDR3 consists of 15 residues. The V segment lost 2 bases and the J segment 5 bases; nucleotides outside the gene matches: 5. The CDR3 nucleotides are TGTGCCACCAGCAGAAAGACAGGGGGCGGGTATGGCTACACCTTC. It specifies CATSRKTGGGYGYTF. Full variable domain (remainder filled in from reference TRBV15 and TRBJ1-2): DAMVIQNPRYQVTQFGKPVTLSCSQTLNHNVMYWYQQKSSQAPKLLFHYYDKDFNNEADTPDNFQSRRPNTSFCFLDIRSPGLGDTAMYLCATSRKTGGGYGYTFGSGTRLTVV.

The chain carries TRBV18 and TRBJ1-2; weak D call: TRBD1 (5 bases). The CDR3 consists of 17 residues. Looked up from germline, CDR1 is KGHSH and CDR2 is LQKENI. V lost 2 bases and J 2 bases, leaving 18 bases between the germline ends. The CDR3 is CASSPILTPGKNYGYTF. The CDR3 bases are TGTGCCAGCTCACCAATCCTTACGCCAGGGAAAAACTATGGCTACACCTTC.

A word on this clone: Germline is not matched at one junction end, which may reflect a read error. The rearrangement links TRBV30 to TRBJ1-6; maybe TRBD1 (6 bases). CDR3 length: 12 residues. Germline CDR1 GTSNPN, CDR2 SVGIG (reference sequence). The CDR3 DNA reads as TGTGCCTGGAAGGACAGCTATTCGCCCCTCCACTTT. It specifies CAWKDSYSPLHF.

The V gene is TRBV5-1, the J gene TRBJ1-6, with no clear D. This CDR3 is built from 17 residues. Germline V gene sequence: CDR1 SGHRS, CDR2 YFSETQ. Trimming removed 0 bases at V and 0 bases at J, with 10 bases between. The DNA of the CDR3 is TGCGCCAGCAGCTTGGCTCCGGGGAGCTCCTATAATTCACCCCTCCACTTT. Protein product: CASSLAPGSSYNSPLHF.

The chain links TRBV5-1 to TRBJ2-2; perhaps TRBD2 as D (6 bases). Trimming stripped 4 bases from V and 7 bases from J, with 17 bases between. CDR3 length equals 15 residues. Germline CDR1 and CDR2: SGHRS and YFSETQ. The CDR3 loop reads CASSPGGAKDGELFF. DNA for the CDR3: TGCGCCAGCAGCCCGGGCGGGGCCAAAGACGGGGAGCTGTTTTTT.

The genes are TRBV24-1 and TRBJ2-7, with 10 bases matching TRBD1. Losses at the gene ends were 10 bases for V and 7 bases for J; bases not matched to a gene: 15. Germline V gene data show CDR1 as KGHDR and CDR2 as SFDVKD. This CDR3 is 15 amino acids long. CDR3 sequence: CATNLLGTGAGEQYF. CDR3 in DNA: TGTGCCACAAACCTTTTAGGGACAGGGGCAGGTGAGCAGTACTTC.

There are a few counts of this clone. This chain links TRBV5-8 with TRBJ2-1; the D is unclear. V shed 7 bases and J shed 1 base, with 6 bases lying between them. CDR1 and CDR2 from the germline V gene are SGHTS and YDEGEE. The CDR3 loop spans 12 amino acids. CDR3 in DNA: TGTGCCAGCGGCAAATCCTACAATGAGCAGTTCTTC. Translated, it gives CASGKSYNEQFF.

The rearrangement links TRBV4-2 to TRBJ2-1; D not resolved. Deletions cut 3 bases from V and 0 bases from J, with 12 bases between. CDR3 length: 16 amino acids. Germline-derived CDR1 and CDR2 are LGHNA and YNFKEQ. The CDR3 protein is CASSQVVASSYNEQFF. The CDR3 DNA reads TGTGCCAGCAGCCAGGTGGTGGCCAGCTCCTACAATGAGCAGTTCTTC.

The rearrangement links TRBV27 to TRBJ2-3; D remains unclear. In germline, CDR1 is MNHEY, CDR2 SMNVEV (reference sequence). The CDR3 spans 13 residues. Trimming left V 3 bases short and J 3 bases short, with 7 bases between. The DNA of the CDR3 is TGTGCCAGCAGTTTCGGGTGGACAGATACGCAGTATTTT. It specifies CASSFGWTDTQYF.

The chain recombines TRBV6-1 with TRBJ1-1; D may be TRBD1 (6 bases). The CDR3 loop spans 14 amino acids. CDR1 is MNHNS and CDR2 is SASEGT in the germline V gene. The germline V and J ends were trimmed by 3 bases and 5 bases, with 13 bases remaining between them. This chain's CDR3 is CASSEWAGETEAFF. In DNA form, the CDR3 reads TGTGCCAGCAGTGAGTGGGCAGGGGAGACTGAAGCTTTCTTT.

V and J are TRBV6-5 and TRBJ1-5; maybe TRBD1 (5 bases). This CDR3 comprises 13 residues. V was clipped by 2 bases and J by 4 bases, with 6 bases between them. CDR1 and CDR2 from the germline V gene are MNHEY and SVGAGI. The CDR3 loop reads CASSYQGNQPQHF. Here the CDR3 DNA reads TGTGCCAGCAGTTACCAGGGTAATCAGCCCCAGCATTTT.

This clone has only one observation. The chain links TRBV9 to TRBJ2-1, with 8 bases lining up with TRBD2. The trim removed 3 bases at V and 6 bases at J, leaving 11 bases unmatched. This CDR3 has 16 amino acids. Germline values: CDR1 SGDLS, CDR2 YYNGEE. In DNA, the CDR3 is TGTGCCAGCAGCGCCTCTGGCGGGGGGCCCATCAATGAGCAGTTCTTC. Protein product: CASSASGGGPINEQFF.

The V gene is TRBV6-4, the J gene TRBJ2-2; D ambiguous. Germline V gene lookup returns CDR1 MRHNA and CDR2 SNTAGT. The CDR3 spans 13 residues. V gave up 4 bases and J gave up 4 bases, with 7 bases separating them. CDR3 nucleotide sequence: TGTGCCAGCAGTGTTTCTAGCACCGGGGAGCTGTTTTTT. Its translation: CASSVSSTGELFF.

The rearrangement links TRBV6-5 to TRBJ1-2; tentatively, D is TRBD1 (6 bases). The V gene lost 2 bases and the J gene lost 4 bases, with 11 bases spanning the gap. This CDR3 region has 14 residues. The germline V gene encodes CDR1 MNHEY and CDR2 SVGAGI. The CDR3 DNA sequence: TGTGCCAGCAGTTACCTGCCCAGGGGCTATGGCTACACCTTC. This translates into CASSYLPRGYGYTF.

The chain links TRBV28 to TRBJ2-3, with 8 nucleotides matching TRBD2. V trimming: 2 bases; J trimming: 8 bases; junction bases outside the gene matches: 9. The V gene's germline CDR1 is MDHEN and CDR2 SYDVKM. CDR3 size: 15 residues. CDR3 sequence: CASSLPGGAPSTQYF. The CDR3 DNA is TGTGCCAGCAGTTTACCCGGGGGGGCCCCCTCTACGCAGTATTTT.

The chain couples TRBV19 to TRBJ2-2; TRBD2 matches at 9 bases. Trimming cost V 7 bases and J 3 bases; bases outside gene matches: 6. Germline CDR1 reads LNHDA; CDR2 reads SQIVND (reference sequence). The CDR3 spans 15 residues. CDR3 DNA: TGTGCCAGTAACAGCGGGGGGACCTACACCGGGGAGCTGTTTTTT. As protein: CASNSGGTYTGELFF.